This TCR beta chain was profiled in a study of T cell changes during pregnancy in multiple sclerosis. Assay: immunoSEQ multiplex PCR; the TCRdb copy retains only in-frame clones and omits some. In the table there are 85,000 to 100,000 clones, 92% of which are singletons. Germline V gives CDR1 SGHRS, CDR2 YFSETQ. V lost 4 bases to trimming and J lost 6 bases, with 17 bases between them. The CDR3 totals 15 residues. The chain links TRBV5-1 to TRBJ2-1; possible D gene TRBD1, 7 bases. This specimen consisted of peripheral blood, obtained in the first trimester of pregnancy. The TCR originated in a female donor with multiple sclerosis, enrolled in a pregnancy study. The CDR3 region is CASSRDQGGGNEQFF. CDR3 nucleotides: TGCGCCAGCAGCAGGGACCAGGGGGGTGGCAATGAGCAGTTCTTC.